This T cell receptor beta chain was sequenced in a study of blood T cell repertoires in COVID-19. This CDR3 contains 13 residues. Per germline, CDR1 SGHRS and CDR2 YFSETQ. Trimming took 4 bases from V and 2 from J; bases not matched to a gene: 2. The method was immunoSEQ multiplex PCR; TCRdb's version includes in-frame clones alone and lacks a portion of them. The sample lists 95,000 or so clones, over 70% occurring once. The clonotype was recovered from a man aged 80 or over with active or convalescent COVID-19. V gene TRBV5-1 combines with J gene TRBJ2-5, with TRBD2 matching 7 bases. The sample was peripheral blood. Written as DNA, the CDR3 is TGCGCCAGCAGCCGGGACTATCAAGAGACCCAGTACTTC. Residues: CASSRDYQETQYF.